A selection of T cell receptor beta chains follows, all from one sample in a study of T cell responses to AZD1222 COVID-19 vaccine. The method was immunoSEQ multiplex PCR; TCRdb's version includes in-frame clones alone and lacks a portion of them. The top ten hold over 1.1% of the sample, which has 150,000 or so clones, 90% to 95% seen once. This sample comprised peripheral blood, obtained on day 0 of AZD1222 vaccination. The origin of the receptors is an adult in good health. Each CDR3 is given with its conserved first and last residue. The D gene is left open where the match is weak. Clone size is not always given. Where it is, it says once, few, many or a class for expanded clones.

J gene: TRBJ1-5
V gene: TRBV4-3
clone size: -
D gene: -
CDR3 DNA: TGCGCCAGCAGCCAAGATGGGCGATATCAGCCCCAGCATTTT
CDR3 protein: CASSQDGRYQPQHF

J gene: TRBJ2-3
V gene: TRBV6-4
clone size: -
D gene: TRBD2
CDR3 DNA: TGTGCCAGCAGTTTGACTAGCGGGGGGGCCCGCACAGATACGCAGTATTTT
CDR3 protein: CASSLTSGGARTDTQYF

J gene: TRBJ2-2
V gene: TRBV28
clone size: -
D gene: -
CDR3 DNA: TGTGCCAGCAGTTTAGGCAACACCGGGGAGCTGTTTTTT
CDR3 protein: CASSLGNTGELFF

J gene: TRBJ2-6
V gene: TRBV30
clone size: -
D gene: TRBD1
CDR3 DNA: TGTGCCTTCACCGGGACAGGGAGCTCTGGGGCCAACGTCCTGACTTTC
CDR3 protein: CAFTGTGSSGANVLTF

J gene: TRBJ2-7
V gene: TRBV6-5
clone size: -
D gene: -
CDR3 DNA: TGTGCCAGCAGAAAGAACCGGGACATCCCCGAGCAGTACTTC
CDR3 protein: CASRKNRDIPEQYF

J gene: TRBJ1-1
V gene: TRBV6-1
clone size: once
D gene: -
CDR3 DNA: TGTGCCAGCAGTGAATTTCGCGGAGGGACGAACACTGAAGCTTTCTTT
CDR3 protein: CASSEFRGGTNTEAFF

J gene: TRBJ1-5
V gene: TRBV7-2
clone size: -
D gene: -
CDR3 DNA: TGTGCCAGCAGCTCACTACAGACCTTAGCTAGCAATCAGCCCCAGCATTTT
CDR3 protein: CASSSLQTLASNQPQHF

J gene: TRBJ1-1
V gene: TRBV3-1/TRBV3-2
clone size: -
D gene: TRBD1
CDR3 DNA: TGTGCCAGCAGCAACAGGGGGCGGAACACTGAAGCTTTCTTT
CDR3 protein: CASSNRGRNTEAFF

J gene: TRBJ2-5
V gene: TRBV12-3/TRBV12-4
clone size: -
D gene: TRBD2
CDR3 DNA: TGTGCATCCAGGGTGGGAGGGCTGGAGACCCAGTACTTC
CDR3 protein: CASRVGGLETQYF

J gene: TRBJ1-4
V gene: TRBV19
clone size: -
D gene: -
CDR3 DNA: TGTGCCAGTACCGGCAGGGTAGGTGAAAAACTGTTTTTT
CDR3 protein: CASTGRVGEKLFF

J gene: TRBJ2-7
V gene: TRBV12-3/TRBV12-4
clone size: -
D gene: -
CDR3 DNA: TGTGCCAGCAGTTTTTCCTACGAGCAGTACTTC
CDR3 protein: CASSFSYEQYF

J gene: TRBJ1-2
V gene: TRBV6-6
clone size: -
D gene: -
CDR3 DNA: TGTGCCAGCAGTCGAGCCTCCGGGACATCTAACTATGGCTACACCTTC
CDR3 protein: CASSRASGTSNYGYTF

J gene: TRBJ2-3
V gene: TRBV6-2/TRBV6-3
clone size: -
D gene: -
CDR3 DNA: TGTGCCAGCAGTTACCCAGGGGGGGCCGCAGATACGCAGTATTTT
CDR3 protein: CASSYPGGAADTQYF

J gene: TRBJ2-5
V gene: TRBV5-1
clone size: -
D gene: -
CDR3 DNA: TGCGCCAGCAGCTTGGGTACAGGGCCGCAAGAGACCCAGTACTTC
CDR3 protein: CASSLGTGPQETQYF

J gene: TRBJ1-2
V gene: TRBV20-1
clone size: -
D gene: -
CDR3 DNA: TGCAGTGCTACGGACAGCTATGGCTACACCTTC
CDR3 protein: CSATDSYGYTF

J gene: TRBJ2-7
V gene: TRBV20-1
clone size: -
D gene: TRBD2
CDR3 DNA: TGCAGTGCTAGTCCCATAGCGGGGGTACACGAGCAGTACTTC
CDR3 protein: CSASPIAGVHEQYF

J gene: TRBJ1-2
V gene: TRBV6-5
clone size: -
D gene: -
CDR3 DNA: TGTGCCACCCAGCTAAGGGAGTCCTATGGCTACACCTTC
CDR3 protein: CATQLRESYGYTF

J gene: TRBJ1-5
V gene: TRBV18
clone size: -
D gene: TRBD1
CDR3 DNA: TGTGCCAGCTCACCGGTAGGGACAGTTGGCAATCAGCCCCAGCATTTT
CDR3 protein: CASSPVGTVGNQPQHF

J gene: TRBJ2-3
V gene: TRBV19
clone size: -
D gene: -
CDR3 DNA: TGTGCCAGTAGTATTATCGGCATTCGCACAGATACGCAGTATTTT
CDR3 protein: CASSIIGIRTDTQYF

J gene: TRBJ2-3
V gene: TRBV3-1/TRBV3-2
clone size: -
D gene: -
CDR3 DNA: TGTGCCAGCAGCCAAGGATCTTCTAGCACAGATACGCAGTATTTT
CDR3 protein: CASSQGSSSTDTQYF

J gene: TRBJ2-7
V gene: TRBV7-2
clone size: once
D gene: -
CDR3 DNA: TGTGCCAGCAGCTCACAACCAAAGGGCTACGAGCAGTACTTC
CDR3 protein: CASSSQPKGYEQYF

J gene: TRBJ1-3
V gene: TRBV5-1
clone size: -
D gene: TRBD1
CDR3 DNA: TGCGCCAGCAGCTTCGGGACAGGGGCGTCTGGAAACACCATATATTTT
CDR3 protein: CASSFGTGASGNTIYF

J gene: TRBJ1-5
V gene: TRBV12-5
clone size: -
D gene: -
CDR3 DNA: TGTGCTAGTGGTTCTTCGGCAGAAAATCAGCCCCAGCATTTT
CDR3 protein: CASGSSAENQPQHF

J gene: TRBJ1-5
V gene: TRBV1
clone size: -
D gene: -
CDR3 DNA: TGCACCAGCAGCCAAGATGCGGGGGCGGGCGGCAATCAGCCCCAGCATTTT
CDR3 protein: CTSSQDAGAGGNQPQHF